This TCR beta chain was recovered during a study of T cell repertoires in aging, cancer and after chemotherapy. Study-level background: The whole study produced a dataset of roughly 8.8 million TCR reads. Regarding the study as a whole: Median generation probability rose over the chemotherapy interval in each cancer cohort, suggesting rebound thymic output.

Of note for this clonotype: Antigen: not known.

A mixed TRB-A/B primer pool amplified rearranged TRB by multiplex touch-down PCR. TCRdb passed the multiplex PCR reads through MiXCR, listing each CDR3 protein once. The table lists around 20,000 distinct CDR3 sequences, around 38% of them singletons. The V and J ends lost 2 bases and 8 bases, in that order; junction bases with no gene match: 9. CDR3 length: 16 amino acids. The germline CDR1 and CDR2 sequences are MNHNY and SVGAGI (reference sequence). The template was genomic DNA from peripheral blood, not RNA. The V gene is TRBV6-6, the J gene TRBJ1-4, with TRBD1 identical over 9 bases. The TCR originated in a human donor with a solid tumor. The sample consisted of blood. The CDR3 sequence: CASSYTGTGTREKLFF. In DNA, the CDR3 is TGTGCCAGCAGTTACACAGGGACAGGGACCCGAGAAAAACTGTTTTTT.